This TCR beta chain emerged from a study of blood T cell repertoires in COVID-19. This clone has more than one count but fewer than ten. Per the original methods: Amplified reference gene primers provided the basis for estimating nucleated cell counts. Clones were read by immunoSEQ multiplex PCR, and TCRdb kept only the in-frame ones, dropping some. The DNA gave D and trimming, while V, J and clone size come from that table. The sample carries about 46,000 clones, approximately 85% recorded once. V was clipped by 8 bases and J by 0 bases, with 15 bases between them. This CDR3 has 15 residues. Germline V CDR1 and CDR2: MRHNA, SNTAGT.

The specimen sequenced was peripheral blood. This TCR came from a man aged 55 to 70 with acute or convalescent COVID-19. V usage is TRBV6-4 and J usage is TRBJ2-3; a possible D gene is TRBD1 (7 bases). CDR3 in amino acids: CASSRGVYSTDTQYF. CDR3 DNA: TGTGCCAGCTCCAGGGGGGTATACAGCACAGATACGCAGTATTTT.